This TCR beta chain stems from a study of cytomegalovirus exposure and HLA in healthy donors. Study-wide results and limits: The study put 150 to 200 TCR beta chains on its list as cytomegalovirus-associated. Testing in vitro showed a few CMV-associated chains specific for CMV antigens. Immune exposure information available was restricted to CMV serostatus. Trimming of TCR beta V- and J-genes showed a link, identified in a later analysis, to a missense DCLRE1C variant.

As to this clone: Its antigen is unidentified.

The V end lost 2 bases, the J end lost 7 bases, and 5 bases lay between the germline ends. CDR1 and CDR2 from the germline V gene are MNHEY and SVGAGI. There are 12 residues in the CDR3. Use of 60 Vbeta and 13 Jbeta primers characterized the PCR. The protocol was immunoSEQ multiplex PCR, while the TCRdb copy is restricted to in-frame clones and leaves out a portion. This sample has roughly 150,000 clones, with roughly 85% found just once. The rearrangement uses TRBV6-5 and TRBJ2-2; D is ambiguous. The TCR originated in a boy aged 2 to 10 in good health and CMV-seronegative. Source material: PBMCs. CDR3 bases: TGTGCCAGCAGTTACAGCTACGGGGAGCTGTTTTTT. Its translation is CASSYSYGELFF.